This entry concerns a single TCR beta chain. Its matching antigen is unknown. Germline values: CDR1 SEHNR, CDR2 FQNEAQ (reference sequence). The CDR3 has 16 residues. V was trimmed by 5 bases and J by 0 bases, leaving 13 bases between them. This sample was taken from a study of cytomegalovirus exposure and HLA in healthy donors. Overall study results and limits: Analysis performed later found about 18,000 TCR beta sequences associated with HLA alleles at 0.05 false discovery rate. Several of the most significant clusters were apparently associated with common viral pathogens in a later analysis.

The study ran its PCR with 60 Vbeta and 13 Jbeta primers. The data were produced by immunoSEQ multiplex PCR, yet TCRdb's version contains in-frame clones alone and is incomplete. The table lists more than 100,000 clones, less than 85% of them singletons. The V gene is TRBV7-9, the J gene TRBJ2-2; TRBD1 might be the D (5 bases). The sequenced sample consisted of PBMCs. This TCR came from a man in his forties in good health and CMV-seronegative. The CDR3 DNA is TGTGCCAGCAGCGACCGACAGACCGCGAACACCGGGGAGCTGTTTTTT. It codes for CASSDRQTANTGELFF.